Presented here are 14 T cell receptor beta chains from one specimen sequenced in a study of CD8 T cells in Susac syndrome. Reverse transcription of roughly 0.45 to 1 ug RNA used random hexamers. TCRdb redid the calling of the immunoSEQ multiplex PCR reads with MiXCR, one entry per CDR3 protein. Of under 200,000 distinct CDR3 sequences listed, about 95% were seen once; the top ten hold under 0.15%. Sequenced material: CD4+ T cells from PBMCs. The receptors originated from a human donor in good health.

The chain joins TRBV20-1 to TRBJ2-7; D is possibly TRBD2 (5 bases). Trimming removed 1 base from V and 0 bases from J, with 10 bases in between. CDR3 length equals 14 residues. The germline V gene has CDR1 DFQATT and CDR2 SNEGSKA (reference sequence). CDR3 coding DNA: TGCAGTGCTAGAGTCCCGGGGTCCTCCTACGAGCAGTACTTC. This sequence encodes CSARVPGSSYEQYF.

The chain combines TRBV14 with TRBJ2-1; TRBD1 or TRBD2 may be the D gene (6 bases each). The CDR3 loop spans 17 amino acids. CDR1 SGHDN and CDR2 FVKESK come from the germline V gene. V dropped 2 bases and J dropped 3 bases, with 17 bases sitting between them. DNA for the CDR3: TGTGCCAGCAGCCAACCGGCGACACAGGGACTCTACAATGAGCAGTTCTTC. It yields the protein CASSQPATQGLYNEQFF.

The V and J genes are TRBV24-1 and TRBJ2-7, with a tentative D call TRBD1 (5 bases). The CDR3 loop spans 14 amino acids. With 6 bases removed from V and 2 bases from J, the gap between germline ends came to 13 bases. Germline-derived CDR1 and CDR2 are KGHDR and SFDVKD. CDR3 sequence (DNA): TGTGCCACCAGTACGCCCGACAGCCCCTACGAGCAGTACTTC. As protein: CATSTPDSPYEQYF.

CDR3 in amino acids: CSVEDNPTGGFYYGYTF. The DNA for the CDR3 is TGCAGCGTTGAAGATAATCCTACAGGGGGCTTTTACTATGGCTACACCTTC. The chain combines TRBV29-1 with TRBJ1-2, with 9 bases fitting TRBD1. Germline trimming cut 0 bases from V and 3 bases from J; bases unmatched to any gene: 11. Per the germline V gene, CDR1 is SQVTM and CDR2 is ANQGSEA. CDR3 length equals 17 residues. Variable domain in full (rest from reference TRBV29-1 and TRBJ1-2): SAVISQKPSRDICQRGTSLTIQCQVDSQVTMMFWYRQQPGQSLTLIATANQGSEATYESGFVIDKFPISRPNLTFSTLTVSNMSPEDSSIYLCSVEDNPTGGFYYGYTFGSGTRLTVV.

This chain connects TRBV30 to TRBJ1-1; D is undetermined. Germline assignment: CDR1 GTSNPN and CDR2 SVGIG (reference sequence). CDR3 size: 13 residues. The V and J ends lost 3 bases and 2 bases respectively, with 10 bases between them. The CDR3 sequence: CAWRTRANTEAFF. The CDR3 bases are TGTGCCTGGAGGACCCGGGCAAACACTGAAGCTTTCTTT.

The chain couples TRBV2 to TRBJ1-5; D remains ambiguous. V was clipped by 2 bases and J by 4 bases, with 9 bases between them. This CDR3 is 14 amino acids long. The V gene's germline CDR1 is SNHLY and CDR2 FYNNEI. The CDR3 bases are TGTGCCAGCAGTGAACAGCGAGGGAATCAGCCCCAGCATTTT. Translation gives CASSEQRGNQPQHF.

For the CDR3, the DNA is TGCAGTGCTTTAGGACAGGGACTGGATGAGCAGTTCTTC. This gives the protein CSALGQGLDEQFF. The chain combines TRBV20-1 with TRBJ2-1, with 8 nucleotides matching TRBD1. This CDR3 region has 13 residues. Germline CDR1 is DFQATT and CDR2 is SNEGSKA (reference sequence). The V segment lost 5 bases and the J segment 8 bases; nucleotides outside the gene matches: 8.

This chain's CDR3 is CSAAGGPNTEAFF. Written as DNA, the CDR3 is TGCAGCGCCGCAGGGGGCCCGAACACTGAAGCTTTCTTT. The chain recombines TRBV29-1 with TRBJ1-1, with 8 bases identical to TRBD1. In germline, CDR1 is SQVTM, CDR2 ANQGSEA. Trimming removed 7 bases from V and 1 base from J; junction bases left unmatched: 5. The CDR3 extends over 13 amino acids.

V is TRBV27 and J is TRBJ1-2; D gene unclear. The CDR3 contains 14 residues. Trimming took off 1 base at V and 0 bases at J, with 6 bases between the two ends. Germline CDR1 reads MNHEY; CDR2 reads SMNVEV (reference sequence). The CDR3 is CASSLYGTNYGYTF. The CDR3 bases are TGTGCCAGCAGTTTATACGGGACTAACTATGGCTACACCTTC.

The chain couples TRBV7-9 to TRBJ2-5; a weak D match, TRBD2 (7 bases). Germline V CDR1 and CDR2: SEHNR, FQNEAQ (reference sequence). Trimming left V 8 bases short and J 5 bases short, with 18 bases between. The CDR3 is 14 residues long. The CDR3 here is CASRLGGAVETQYF. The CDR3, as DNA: TGTGCCAGCCGACTTGGGGGGGCCGTGGAGACCCAGTACTTC. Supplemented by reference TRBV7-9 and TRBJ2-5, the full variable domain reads DTGVSQNPRHKITKRGQNVTFRCDPISEHNRLYWYRQTLGQGPEFLTYFQNEAQLEKSRLLSDRFSAERPKGSFSTLEIQRTEQGDSAMYLCASRLGGAVETQYFGPGTRLLVL.

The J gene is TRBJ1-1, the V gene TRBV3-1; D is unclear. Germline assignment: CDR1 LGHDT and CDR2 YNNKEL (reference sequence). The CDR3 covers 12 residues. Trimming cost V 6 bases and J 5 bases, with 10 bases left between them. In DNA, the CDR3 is TGTGCCAGCAGTCGTCGTGGGACTGAAGCTTTCTTT. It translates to CASSRRGTEAFF.

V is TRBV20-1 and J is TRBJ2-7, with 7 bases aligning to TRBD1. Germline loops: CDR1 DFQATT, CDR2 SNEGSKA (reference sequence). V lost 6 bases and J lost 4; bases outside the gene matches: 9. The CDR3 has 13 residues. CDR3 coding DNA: TGCAGTGCCCGATCGACAGGGCGTTACGAGCAGTACTTC. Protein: CSARSTGRYEQYF.

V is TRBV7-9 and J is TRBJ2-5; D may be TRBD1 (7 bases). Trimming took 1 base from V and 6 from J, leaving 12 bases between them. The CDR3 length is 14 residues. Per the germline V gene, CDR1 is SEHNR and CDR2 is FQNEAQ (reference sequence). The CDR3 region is CASSLDQGGKTQYF. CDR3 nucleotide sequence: TGTGCCAGCAGCTTAGATCAGGGGGGCAAGACCCAGTACTTC.

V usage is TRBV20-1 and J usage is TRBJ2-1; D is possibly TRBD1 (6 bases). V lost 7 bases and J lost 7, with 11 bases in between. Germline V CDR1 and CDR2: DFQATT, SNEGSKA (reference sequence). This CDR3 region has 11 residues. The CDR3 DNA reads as TGCAGTGTCGGCAGGGGTAATGAGCAGTTCTTC. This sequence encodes CSVGRGNEQFF.